The rows below give T cell receptor beta chains drawn from one sample of a study of T cells after yellow fever vaccination. TCRdb called the 5' RACE reads again in MiXCR, with one record for every CDR3 protein. The data hold fewer than 400,000 distinct CDR3 sequences, with about 6% observed a single time. The sample consisted of PBMCs, taken 5 days after the yellow fever booster vaccination. The source is a man aged 25 to 45 who received the YFV17D yellow fever vaccine. The CDR3 runs from the conserved cysteine through the conserved F or W. D genes are given only for firm matches. Size values are once, few and many counts, or a class for expanded clones, and some rows have none.

TRBV5-1	TRBJ2-5	NA	NA	TGCGCCAGCAGCTTACCCTTACAAGAGACCCAGTACTTC	CASSLPLQETQYF
TRBV10-3	TRBJ2-3	NA	TRBD2	TGTGCCATCAGCCCTAGCGGGCCTAGCACAGATACGCAGTATTTT	CAISPSGPSTDTQYF
TRBV5-6	TRBJ2-5	few	TRBD1	TGTGCCAGCAGCATCCTTGACAGGGCCGGAGAGACCCAGTACTTC	CASSILDRAGETQYF
TRBV20-1	TRBJ2-1	NA	TRBD2	TGCAGTGCTAGAGAACTAGCGGGAGGGACCTACAATGAGCAGTTCTTC	CSARELAGGTYNEQFF
TRBV12-3/TRBV12-4	TRBJ2-7	NA	TRBD2	TGTGCCAGCAGTCCGGAGGCGGGAGCCTACGAGCAGTACTTC	CASSPEAGAYEQYF
TRBV5-1	TRBJ2-5	many	TRBD1	TGCGCCAGCAGCCAGACAGGGGGCCGAGAGACCCAGTACTTC	CASSQTGGRETQYF
TRBV9	TRBJ2-7	NA	TRBD2	TGTGCCAGCAGCGTGGGGGGGGGGACCATCTCCTACGAGCAGTACTTC	CASSVGGGTISYEQYF
TRBV27	TRBJ2-1	many	NA	TGTGCCAGCAGCTGGGACCCCGCCTACAATGAGCAGTTCTTC	CASSWDPAYNEQFF
TRBV20-1	TRBJ2-7	few	NA	TGCAGTGCTAGAAACGACCGAGCGGAAATCTACGAGCAGTACTTC	CSARNDRAEIYEQYF
TRBV7-8	TRBJ2-3	NA	TRBD2	TGTGCCAGCAGTGAAGGACTAGCGGGGCCTAGGTGGGGTACGCAGTATTTT	CASSEGLAGPRWGTQYF
TRBV6-1	TRBJ2-5	many	TRBD2	TGTGCCAGCAGCTCCGCCCGACTAGCGGGGTACCAAGAGACCCAGTACTTC	CASSSARLAGYQETQYF
TRBV11-2	TRBJ1-5	few	NA	TGTGCCAGCAGCTTAGATGTTGGTTCGCCCCAGCATTTT	CASSLDVGSPQHF
TRBV30	TRBJ2-1	NA	TRBD2	TGTGCCTGGAGTGTAGTTCAGCGGGAAAACAATGAGCAGTTCTTC	CAWSVVQRENNEQFF
TRBV29-1	TRBJ2-3	NA	TRBD1	TGCAGCGTTGAACCACGACAGGGGACCACCGATACGCAGTATTTT	CSVEPRQGTTDTQYF
TRBV5-4	TRBJ2-1	few	TRBD2	TGTGCCAGCAGCTTTGGGCTAGCGGCCTTCCCGGGGAATGAGCAGTTCTTC	CASSFGLAAFPGNEQFF
TRBV7-1	TRBJ2-7	NA	TRBD2	TGTGCCAGCAGCTCGCCGGGACTAGCGGGACTGCGGACCGAACAAAACTCCTACGAGCAGTACTTC	CASSSPGLAGLRTEQNSYEQYF
TRBV12-3/TRBV12-4	TRBJ2-7	few	NA	TGTGCCAGCAGTTCCAATTTCTACGAGCAGTACTTC	CASSSNFYEQYF
TRBV14	TRBJ2-2	many	TRBD2	TGTGCCAGCCGTCCTAGCGGGAACACCGGGGAGCTGTTTTTT	CASRPSGNTGELFF